This TCR beta chain stems from a study of OX40 agonist ivuxolimab in advanced cancers. Overall study context: Of mixed ages from 23 to 79 and averaging approximately 60 years, the group was just under 85% male. The eligibility criteria allowed prior anti-PD-1, anti-PD-L1 or anti-CTLA-4 therapy, and about 40% had some.

Deletions cut 4 bases from V and 5 bases from J, with 17 bases between. CDR3 size: 14 residues. CDR1 is SQVTM, CDR2 ANQGSEA, per germline. Study outcomes and limitations: Nonresponders included some who also had low normalized T-cell clonal expansion.

Comment on this clone: What it binds is unknown.

Clones were sequenced by immunoSEQ multiplex PCR, and TCRdb holds only the in-frame ones, with some missing. The top ten hold roughly 4% of the sample, which has 75,000 to 95,000 clones, about 90% seen once. The TCR originated in an adult with an advanced solid tumor such as melanoma, head and neck, liver or kidney cancer. J is TRBJ2-5 and V is TRBV29-1; D is ambiguous. Specimen: CD4+ or CD8+ T cells sorted from blood, collected in a trial of the OX40 agonist ivuxolimab. The CDR3 loop is CSVVSPLRRETQYF. For the CDR3, the DNA is TGCAGCGTTGTGTCGCCGCTTAGGCGGGAGACCCAGTACTTC.